This T cell receptor (beta chain) stems from a study of blood T cell repertoires in COVID-19. Across the whole study: The study drew acute and convalescent COVID-19 samples from the United States, Italy and Spain. Sample material is recorded as cDNA or gDNA derived from T cells, B-cell-depleted T cells, or PBMCs.

In the original processing: Reference gene primer amplification gave estimated nucleated cell counts. Here immunoSEQ multiplex PCR was the method, and the copy in TCRdb shows in-frame clones only, minus some. That table furnishes V, J and clone size, whereas the DNA furnished D and trimming. The sample holds 150,000 to 200,000 clones, roughly four fifths seen once. This clone was seen a few times. Germline CDR1 is SNHLY and CDR2 is FYNNEI. CDR3 length: 17 residues. V dropped 1 base and J dropped 3 bases, with 16 bases sitting between them. The specimen sequenced was peripheral blood. The V gene is TRBV2, the J gene TRBJ1-5; tentatively, D is TRBD1 (6 bases). This TCR derives from a woman aged 40 to 50 with acute or convalescent COVID-19. The CDR3 DNA follows: TGTGCCAGCAGTGAAGGAGCCCTACGGACAGCCAATCAGCCCCAGCATTTT. This encodes CASSEGALRTANQPQHF.